One sample yielded the 8 T cell receptor beta chains listed below, sequenced in a study of T cells in Graves' hyperthyroidism and ophthalmopathy. TCR beta CDR3 sequences were amplified from RNA transcripts. A first-round RT-PCR of the TCR CDR3 used the HTBI primer set. MiXCR was run by TCRdb on the multiplex PCR reads, yielding one entry per CDR3 protein. The sample shows about 130,000 distinct CDR3 sequences, around 20% of them seen only once. Sequencing input: blood. The receptors stem from a woman aged 50 to 60 with Graves' hyperthyroidism that later progressed to Graves' ophthalmopathy.

This clonotype occurred many times. This chain uses TRBV3-1 with TRBJ2-6, with 8 bases identical to TRBD1. Per germline, CDR1 LGHDT and CDR2 YNNKEL (reference sequence). The V gene end was trimmed by 3 bases and the J gene end by 8 bases; junction bases not matched to a gene: 18. This CDR3 region has 19 residues. DNA for the CDR3: TGTGCCAGCAGCCACTTTCCAGACAGGGGCTCTCTGGGGACCAACGTCCTGACTTTC. Translated: CASSHFPDRGSLGTNVLTF. The full variable domain, in which reference TRBV3-1 and TRBJ2-6 provide the parts outside the CDR3, is DTAVSQTPKYLVTQMGNDKSIKCEQNLGHDTMYWYKQDSKKFLKIMFSYNNKELIINETVPNRFSPKSPDKAHLNLHINSLELGDSAVYFCASSHFPDRGSLGTNVLTFGAGSRLTVL.

The rearrangement links TRBV2 to TRBJ2-1; maybe TRBD2 (5 bases). Germline V lookup: CDR1 SNHLY, CDR2 FYNNEI. Trimming removed 1 base at V and 8 bases at J, with 15 bases between. CDR3 length: 15 residues. The CDR3 loop reads CASSEGLLKEDEQFF. The CDR3 DNA follows: TGTGCCAGCAGTGAAGGCCTCCTAAAGGAGGATGAGCAGTTCTTC.

This clonotype was observed at least ten times. This sequence joins TRBV5-1 and TRBJ2-1; maybe TRBD2 (5 bases). Germline V gene lookup returns CDR1 SGHRS and CDR2 YFSETQ. CDR3 size: 14 residues. V lost 3 bases and J lost 9, with 16 bases in between. DNA of the CDR3: TGCGCCAGCAGCTGGGGAGCGGTGAGTGGTGAGCAGTTCTTC. Its translation is CASSWGAVSGEQFF.

In this sample, this clonotype turned up many times. Germline is not matched at one junction end, which may reflect a read error. The V call is TRBV18, the J call TRBJ1-5; no clear D. Germline CDR1 and CDR2: KGHSH and LQKENI. The CDR3 is made up of 13 amino acids. The CDR3 region is CASSISGDHPQHF. The CDR3 bases are TGTGCCAGCTCGATCTCAGGCGATCACCCCCAGCATTTT.

Concerning this clonotype: The conserved phenylalanine or tryptophan is not found at the CDR3 terminus, so this likely reflects a read error. V and J are TRBV11-3 and TRBJ2-2; 9 positions agree with TRBD2. Losses at the gene ends were 5 bases for V and 2 bases for J; bases not matched to a gene: 6. CDR1 is SGHNT, CDR2 YENEEA, per germline. The CDR3 consists of 16 residues. CDR3 region: CASSQTSGYNTGELFS. The CDR3, as DNA: TGTGCCAGCAGCCAAACTAGCGGGTATAACACCGGGGAGCTGTTTTCT.

The rearrangement links TRBV5-1 to TRBJ1-1; no definite D call. Germline CDR1 is SGHRS and CDR2 is YFSETQ. The CDR3 runs 15 residues. V was trimmed by 0 bases and J by 1 base, leaving 10 bases between them. The CDR3 sequence is CASSLEPMRNTEAFF. The CDR3 DNA sequence: TGCGCCAGCAGCTTGGAGCCGATGAGGAACACTGAAGCTTTCTTT.

The genes are TRBV2 and TRBJ2-7; unclear D gene. V was clipped by 3 bases and J by 3 bases, with 18 bases between them. Germline V gene sequence: CDR1 SNHLY, CDR2 FYNNEI. The CDR3 has 16 residues. The CDR3 nucleotides read TGTGCCAGCAGTGATGGGGTGACTTCCTTAGACTACGAGCAGTACTTC. This translates into CASSDGVTSLDYEQYF.

This CDR3 is CASSLWAVSGANVLTF. In DNA, the CDR3 is TGTGCCAGCAGCTTATGGGCAGTCTCTGGGGCCAACGTCCTGACTTTC. The chain uses TRBV7-8 and TRBJ2-6, with D unresolved. The germline V and J ends were trimmed by 2 bases and 0 bases, with 8 bases remaining between them. The CDR3 totals 16 residues. Per the germline V gene, CDR1 is SGHVS and CDR2 is FQNEAQ.